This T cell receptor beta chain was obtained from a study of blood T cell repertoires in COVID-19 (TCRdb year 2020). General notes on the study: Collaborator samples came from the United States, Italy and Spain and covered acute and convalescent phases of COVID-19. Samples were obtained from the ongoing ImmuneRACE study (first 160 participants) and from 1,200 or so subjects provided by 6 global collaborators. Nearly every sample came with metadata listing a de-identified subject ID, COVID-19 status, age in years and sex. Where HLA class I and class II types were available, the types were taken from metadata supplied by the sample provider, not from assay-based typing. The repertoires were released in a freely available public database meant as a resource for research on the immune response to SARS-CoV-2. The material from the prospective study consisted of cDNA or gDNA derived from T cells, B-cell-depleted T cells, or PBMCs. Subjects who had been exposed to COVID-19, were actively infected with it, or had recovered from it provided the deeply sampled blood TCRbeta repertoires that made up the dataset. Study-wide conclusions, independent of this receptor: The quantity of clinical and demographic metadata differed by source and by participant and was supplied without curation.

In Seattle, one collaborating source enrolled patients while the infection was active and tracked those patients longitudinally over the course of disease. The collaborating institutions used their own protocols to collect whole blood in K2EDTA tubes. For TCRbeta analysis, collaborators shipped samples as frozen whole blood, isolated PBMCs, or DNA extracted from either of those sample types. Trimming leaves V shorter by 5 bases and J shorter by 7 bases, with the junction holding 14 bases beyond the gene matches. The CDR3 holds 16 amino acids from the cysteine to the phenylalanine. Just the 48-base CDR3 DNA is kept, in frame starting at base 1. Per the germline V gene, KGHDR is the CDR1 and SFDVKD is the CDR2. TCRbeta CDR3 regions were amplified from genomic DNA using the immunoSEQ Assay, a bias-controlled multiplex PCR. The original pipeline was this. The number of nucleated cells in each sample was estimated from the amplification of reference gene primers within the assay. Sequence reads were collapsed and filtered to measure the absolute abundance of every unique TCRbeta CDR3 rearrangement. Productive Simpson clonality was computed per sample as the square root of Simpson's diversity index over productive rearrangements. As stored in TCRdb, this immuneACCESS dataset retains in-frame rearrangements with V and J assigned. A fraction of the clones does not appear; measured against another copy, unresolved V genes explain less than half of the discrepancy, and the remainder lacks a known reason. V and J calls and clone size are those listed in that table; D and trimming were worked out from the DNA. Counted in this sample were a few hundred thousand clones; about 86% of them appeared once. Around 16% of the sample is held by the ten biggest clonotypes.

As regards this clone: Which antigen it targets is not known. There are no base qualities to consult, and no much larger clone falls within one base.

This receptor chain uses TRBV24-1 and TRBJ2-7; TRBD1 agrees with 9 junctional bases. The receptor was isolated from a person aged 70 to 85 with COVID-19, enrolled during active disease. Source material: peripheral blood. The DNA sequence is TGTGCCACCAGTGCCACCCCTCGGGACAGGGCTTATGAGCAGTACTTC. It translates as CATSATPRDRAYEQYF.